The 27 T cell receptor beta chains presented below share a single source sample, sequenced in a study of OX40 agonist ivuxolimab in advanced cancers. Sequencing used immunoSEQ multiplex PCR; TCRdb keeps in-frame clones, though not all of them. The sample yields more than 30,000 clones, around 87% seen once. The sample was CD4+ or CD8+ T cells sorted from blood, taken in a trial of the OX40 agonist ivuxolimab. Every receptor here comes from an adult with an advanced solid tumor such as melanoma, head and neck, liver or kidney cancer.

By frequency in the sample, this clone is medium-sized. CDR3 DNA: TGCAGCGTTGATCGGAACACTGAAGCTTTCTTT. Encoded protein: CSVDRNTEAFF. V and J are TRBV29-1 and TRBJ1-1, with D uncertain. The germline V and J ends were trimmed by 3 bases and 1 base, with 3 bases remaining between them. This CDR3 is 11 amino acids long. Germline V gene sequence: CDR1 SQVTM, CDR2 ANQGSEA. The full variable domain, in which reference TRBV29-1 and TRBJ1-1 provide the parts outside the CDR3, is SAVISQKPSRDICQRGTSLTIQCQVDSQVTMMFWYRQQPGQSLTLIATANQGSEATYESGFVIDKFPISRPNLTFSTLTVSNMSPEDSSIYLCSVDRNTEAFFGQGTRLTVV.

This chain links TRBV6-6 with TRBJ1-3; TRBD1 might be the D (5 bases). The CDR3 consists of 13 residues. Per germline, CDR1 MNHNY and CDR2 SVGAGI (reference sequence). The CDR3 is CAGGGSSGNTIYF. Here the CDR3 DNA reads TGTGCTGGGGGAGGCTCCTCTGGAAACACCATATATTTT.

This chain joins TRBV5-8 and TRBJ1-1; 8 bases agree with TRBD1. This CDR3 contains 12 residues. CDR1 and CDR2 (germline): SGHTS, YDEGEE. V dropped 9 bases and J dropped 10; count of bases not matched to a gene: 11. For the CDR3, the DNA is TGTGCCACCGCGTTGCGGACAGGGCGAGCTTTCTTT. Its protein product is CATALRTGRAFF.

This chain uses TRBV13 with TRBJ1-2; D may be TRBD1 (6 bases). The CDR3 spans 14 residues. Between the trimmed V and J ends, which lost 2 bases and 4 bases, there was a span of 11 bases. Germline lookup yields CDR1 PRHDT and CDR2 FYEKMQ (reference sequence). Here the CDR3 reads CASSLPGASYGYTF. The CDR3 DNA reads as TGTGCCAGCAGCTTACCAGGGGCTTCCTATGGCTACACCTTC.

V is TRBV7-9 and J is TRBJ2-3, with 7 bases fitting TRBD2. After removal of 8 bases from V and 1 base from J, the junction contained 6 bases not matched to a gene. The CDR3 is 14 amino acids. Germline V CDR1 and CDR2: SEHNR, FQNEAQ (reference sequence). The CDR3 loop is CASAREGGTDTQYF. CDR3 nucleotides: TGTGCCAGCGCGAGGGAGGGTGGCACAGATACGCAGTATTTT.

CDR3: CASSLGSGQGSSPLHF. In DNA, the CDR3 is TGTGCCAGCAGCTTGGGCTCGGGACAGGGTAGTTCACCCCTCCACTTT. The chain is built from TRBV5-4 and TRBJ1-6, with 9 nucleotides matching TRBD1. V lost 0 bases, J lost 9 bases, and 7 bases stayed unmatched. This CDR3 has 16 residues. Germline V gene lookup returns CDR1 SGHNT and CDR2 YYREEE (reference sequence).

The rearrangement uses TRBV2 and TRBJ2-7; TRBD1 agrees at 8 bases. This CDR3 spans 14 amino acids. Germline CDR1 SNHLY, CDR2 FYNNEI. Losses at the gene ends were 3 bases for V and 0 bases for J; bases not matched to a gene: 1. The CDR3 reads CASSEDRASYEQYF. The CDR3 DNA reads as TGTGCCAGCAGTGAGGACAGGGCCTCCTACGAGCAGTACTTC.

This chain links TRBV19 with TRBJ1-5, with D maybe TRBD1 (6 bases). The V end lost 3 bases, the J end lost 4 bases, and 22 bases lay between the germline ends. CDR1 and CDR2 from the germline V gene are LNHDA and SQIVND (reference sequence). The CDR3 is 18 amino acids. The CDR3 region is CASSMWGQAQPGNQPQHF. DNA of the CDR3: TGTGCCAGTAGTATGTGGGGGCAGGCACAGCCGGGGAATCAGCCCCAGCATTTT. The whole variable domain, filled in from reference TRBV19 and TRBJ1-5, reads DGGITQSPKYLFRKEGQNVTLSCEQNLNHDAMYWYRQDPGQGLRLIYYSQIVNDFQKGDIAEGYSVSREKKESFPLTVTSAQKNPTAFYLCASSMWGQAQPGNQPQHFGDGTRLSIL.

The chain has TRBV4-1 and TRBJ2-7, with 7 bases lining up with TRBD1. The CDR3 is made up of 15 amino acids. CDR1 MGHRA and CDR2 YSYEKL come from the germline V gene. The ends lost 2 bases at V and 2 bases at J; junction bases unmatched: 6. CDR3 in DNA: TGCGCCAGCAGCCAACGAACAGGGGAAACCTACGAGCAGTACTTC. This translates into CASSQRTGETYEQYF.

The V gene is TRBV6-5, the J gene TRBJ1-2; 9 nucleotides match TRBD1. Germline V lookup: CDR1 MNHEY, CDR2 SVGAGI. The CDR3 totals 13 residues. The trim removed 5 bases at V and 3 bases at J, leaving 1 base unmatched. The CDR3 DNA reads TGTGCCAGCAGTCGGGACAGGGACTATGGCTACACCTTC. Translating gives CASSRDRDYGYTF.

The J gene is TRBJ2-1, the V gene TRBV11-3; D is possibly TRBD1 (5 bases). CDR1 and CDR2 (germline): SGHNT, YENEEA. V gave up 2 bases and J gave up 2 bases, with 13 bases separating them. The CDR3 contains 16 residues. The CDR3: CASSLFSEQAYNEQFF. The CDR3 nucleotides read TGTGCCAGCAGCTTATTTTCGGAACAGGCCTACAATGAGCAGTTCTTC.

The chain employs TRBV9 and TRBJ2-5; tentatively, D is TRBD1 or TRBD2 (5 bases each). With 3 bases removed from V and 7 bases from J, the gap between germline ends came to 22 bases. CDR1 SGDLS and CDR2 YYNGEE come from the germline V gene. The length of the CDR3 is 16 residues. The CDR3 bases are TGTGCCAGCAGCGCGACCGGCGACGGAACTAGGGGGACCCAGTACTTC. Translating gives CASSATGDGTRGTQYF. Full variable domain (missing parts from reference TRBV9 and TRBJ2-5): DSGVTQTPKHLITATGQRVTLRCSPRSGDLSVYWYQQSLDQGLQFLIQYYNGEERAKGNILERFSAQQFPDLHSELNLSSLELGDSALYFCASSATGDGTRGTQYFGPGTRLLVL.

The chain carries TRBV7-2 and TRBJ1-6; possibly TRBD1 for D (5 bases). From germline, CDR1 is SGHTA and CDR2 FQGNSA. The CDR3 spans 17 residues. Trimming took 0 bases from V and 7 from J, leaving 16 bases between them. CDR3 residues: CASSLADQGLPNSPLHF. DNA of the CDR3: TGTGCCAGCAGCTTAGCGGACCAGGGACTCCCCAATTCACCCCTCCACTTT. Using reference TRBV7-2 and TRBJ1-6 for the parts outside the CDR3, the full variable domain is GAGVSQSPSNKVTEKGKDVELRCDPISGHTALYWYRQSLGQGLEFLIYFQGNSAPDKSGLPSDRFSAERTGGSVSTLTIQRTQQEDSAVYLCASSLADQGLPNSPLHFGNGTRLTVT.

CDR3 in DNA: TGTGCCTGGAGTGTCTGGGGGGGTGCCTACAATGAGCAGTTCTTC. Translated: CAWSVWGGAYNEQFF. The genes are TRBV30 and TRBJ2-1; TRBD2 agrees at 7 bases. CDR3 size: 15 residues. Unmatched junction bases numbered 4, after V lost 0 bases and J lost 2 bases. Germline loops: CDR1 GTSNPN, CDR2 SVGIG (reference sequence).

The V and J genes are TRBV10-2 and TRBJ2-7; weak D call: TRBD1 (5 bases). Germline CDR1 reads WSHSY; CDR2 reads SAAADI. The CDR3 is 13 amino acids. Trimming left V 4 bases short and J 5 bases short, with 12 bases between. Here the CDR3 DNA reads TGCGCCAGCAGTGGCCAAGGGGCCCACGAGCAGTACTTC. This encodes CASSGQGAHEQYF.

The CDR3 DNA reads as TGTGCCAGCAGTGGGGACAATAGCAATCAGCCCCAGCATTTT. Translated: CASSGDNSNQPQHF. This chain connects TRBV2 to TRBJ1-5, with D possibly TRBD1 on 6 matching bases. Germline values: CDR1 SNHLY, CDR2 FYNNEI. The length of the CDR3 is 14 residues. V was cut by 4 bases and J by 0 bases, with 7 bases left in between.

The rearrangement uses TRBV12-5 and TRBJ1-5; D gene uncertain. The ends were cut back, 3 bases at V and 7 bases at J, with 4 bases in the middle. The CDR3 is 11 residues long. Germline-derived CDR1 and CDR2 are LGHNT and FRNRAP. The DNA for the CDR3 is TGTGCTAGTGGTTTTGAACAGCCCCAGCATTTT. It is translated as CASGFEQPQHF.

There are a few counts of this clone. The chain has TRBV7-6 and TRBJ1-6, with D unclear. Germline values: CDR1 SGHVS, CDR2 FNYEAQ. CDR3 size: 14 residues. Between the trimmed V and J ends, which lost 1 base and 5 bases, there was a span of 6 bases. CDR3 sequence (DNA): TGTGCCAGCAGCTTAGGGCGGAATAATTCACCCCTCCACTTT. Amino acid sequence: CASSLGRNNSPLHF. The full variable domain, with the rest looked up from reference TRBV7-6 and TRBJ1-6, is GAGVSQSPRYKVTKRGQDVALRCDPISGHVSLYWYRQALGQGPEFLTYFNYEAQQDKSGLPNDRFSAERPEGSISTLTIQRTEQRDSAMYRCASSLGRNNSPLHFGNGTRLTVT.

In regard to this clone: This could be a read error, since a much larger clone is one nucleotide away. Other DNA sequences in this sample translate to the same CDR3. The CDR3 DNA is TGTGCCATCAGTGAGAGGGGGGACTCCTACGAGCAGTACTTC. Protein sequence: CAISERGDSYEQYF. This chain uses TRBV10-3 with TRBJ2-7; D possibly uses TRBD1 or TRBD2 (6 bases each). The CDR3 has 14 residues. The germline V gene encodes CDR1 ENHRY and CDR2 SYGVKD. The V gene lost 2 bases and the J gene lost 0 bases, with 8 bases spanning the gap.

This chain joins TRBV6-5 and TRBJ1-6; 7 bases map to TRBD1. Germline trimming cut 7 bases from V and 5 bases from J; bases unmatched to any gene: 8. The germline CDR1 and CDR2 sequences are MNHEY and SVGAGI. The CDR3 totals 15 residues. CDR3 DNA sequence: TGTGCCAGCACCAGAGGGACAGTGAATAATTCACCCCTCCACTTT. It yields the protein CASTRGTVNNSPLHF.

The J gene is TRBJ1-2, the V gene TRBV7-9; 11 bases line up with TRBD1. This CDR3 contains 14 residues. The ends lost 4 bases at V and 5 bases at J; junction bases unmatched: 3. The germline gives CDR1 SEHNR, CDR2 FQNEAQ (reference sequence). The CDR3 sequence: CASSSGQGAYGYTF. For the CDR3, the DNA is TGTGCCAGCAGCTCCGGACAGGGGGCGTATGGCTACACCTTC.

This chain connects TRBV4-2 to TRBJ2-7, with D perhaps matching TRBD2 (5 bases). The V and J ends lost 5 bases and 1 base respectively, with 15 bases between them. CDR1 and CDR2 (germline): LGHNA, YNFKEQ. The CDR3 spans 15 residues. Here the CDR3 reads CASSLEVAQSYEQYF. CDR3 DNA sequence: TGTGCCAGCAGCTTGGAGGTAGCGCAATCCTACGAGCAGTACTTC.

In this sample, this clone turned up a few times. The rearrangement links TRBV7-9 to TRBJ1-6; D call uncertain. Germline-derived CDR1 and CDR2 are SEHNR and FQNEAQ (reference sequence). The CDR3 consists of 15 residues. The ends were cut back, 1 base at V and 7 bases at J, with 11 bases in the middle. The CDR3 is CASSLGGVRNSPLHF. The DNA for the CDR3 is TGTGCCAGCAGCTTAGGGGGAGTGAGGAATTCACCCCTCCACTTT. The full variable domain, rest sourced from reference TRBV7-9 and TRBJ1-6, is DTGVSQNPRHKITKRGQNVTFRCDPISEHNRLYWYRQTLGQGPEFLTYFQNEAQLEKSRLLSDRFSAERPKGSFSTLEIQRTEQGDSAMYLCASSLGGVRNSPLHFGNGTRLTVT.

V gene TRBV19 combines with J gene TRBJ2-7; D not certain. CDR3 size: 11 residues. The V gene's germline CDR1 is LNHDA and CDR2 SQIVND (reference sequence). V lost 11 bases, J lost 2 bases, and 10 bases lay in between. The CDR3 DNA reads as TGTGCCGCCGGGCAGCCCTACGAGCAGTACTTC. Amino acid sequence: CAAGQPYEQYF.

V usage is TRBV7-9 and J usage is TRBJ2-3; D uncertain. V lost 5 bases to trimming and J lost 7 bases, with 19 bases between them. The CDR3 has 15 amino acids. Germline CDR1 SEHNR, CDR2 FQNEAQ (reference sequence). This chain's CDR3 is CASSPSSTGPNTQYF. The CDR3 coding sequence is TGTGCCAGCAGCCCGAGTTCCACCGGCCCAAATACGCAGTATTTT.

The rearrangement joins TRBV7-9 to TRBJ2-3, with 9 bases aligning to TRBD2. The CDR3 is made up of 19 amino acids. The junction had 15 bases not matched to a gene; V was cut back by 5 bases and J by 0 bases. Germline values: CDR1 SEHNR, CDR2 FQNEAQ (reference sequence). CDR3 nucleotide sequence: TGTGCCAGCAGCCCCCCGGTTAGCGGGGGAACGTCTAGCACAGATACGCAGTATTTT. Protein: CASSPPVSGGTSSTDTQYF.

The chain carries TRBV12-5 and TRBJ1-6; D ambiguous. This CDR3 has 12 residues. The ends were cut back, 1 base at V and 7 bases at J, with 2 bases in the middle. CDR1 is LGHNT and CDR2 is FRNRAP in the germline V gene. The CDR3 nucleotides read TGTGCTAGTGGTTTGGACAATTCACCCCTCCACTTT. It is translated as CASGLDNSPLHF. The whole variable domain, filled in from reference TRBV12-5 and TRBJ1-6, reads DARVTQTPRHKVTEMGQEVTMRCQPILGHNTVFWYRQTMMQGLELLAYFRNRAPLDDSGMPKDRFSAEMPDATLATLKIQPSEPRDSAVYFCASGLDNSPLHFGNGTRLTVT.